Shown below are 13 T cell receptor beta chains from a single sample sequenced in a study of beta chain features in type 1 diabetes. Notes on the study in general: All four CD4+ subsets of Type 1 diabetes patients contained TCRB CDR3s that were moderately but significantly shorter.

No cognate antigen is known for these TCRs. The entirety of the isolated RNA underwent reverse transcription, so expressed TCRB transcripts were sequenced. The repertoire was sequenced with immunoSEQ multiplex PCR; TCRdb's copy has only in-frame clones and lacks some. The data hold 300,000 to 350,000 clones, with approximately 10% observed a single time. Sequenced sample: central memory CD4+ T cells from blood. Receptor source: a man aged 25 to 45 with type 1 diabetes.

At least ten counts were recorded for this clone. J is TRBJ2-3 and V is TRBV7-9, with 14 bases identical to TRBD2. Germline loops: CDR1 SEHNR, CDR2 FQNEAQ (reference sequence). Unmatched junction bases numbered 10, after V lost 5 bases and J lost 0 bases. CDR3 length: 19 residues. This CDR3 reads CASSQRTSGGTTSTDTQYF. Here the CDR3 DNA reads TGTGCCAGCAGCCAGAGGACTAGCGGGGGGACTACTAGCACAGATACGCAGTATTTT. Combining the CDR3 with reference TRBV7-9 and TRBJ2-3 gives the whole variable domain DTGVSQNPRHKITKRGQNVTFRCDPISEHNRLYWYRQTLGQGPEFLTYFQNEAQLEKSRLLSDRFSAERPKGSFSTLEIQRTEQGDSAMYLCASSQRTSGGTTSTDTQYFGPGTRLTVL.

This clone was observed many times. The chain joins TRBV14 to TRBJ2-1, with D unclear. Trimming removed 0 bases at V and 12 bases at J, with 12 bases between. Per the germline V gene, CDR1 is SGHDN and CDR2 is FVKESK. CDR3 length: 13 amino acids. CDR3 nucleotide sequence: TGTGCCAGCAGCCAAGATTTAGTAAAGGCGCAGTTCTTC. Its translation is CASSQDLVKAQFF.

This clone was counted a few times. CDR3: CASSPSAGEAFF. DNA for the CDR3: TGTGCCAGCTCACCATCGGCAGGTGAAGCTTTCTTT. The genes are TRBV18 and TRBJ1-1; D is unresolved. This CDR3 has 12 amino acids. Germline lookup yields CDR1 KGHSH and CDR2 LQKENI. V lost 2 bases to trimming and J lost 7 bases, with 8 bases between them.

The rearrangement joins TRBV2 to TRBJ1-2; D is possibly TRBD1 (6 bases). The germline V and J ends were trimmed by 7 bases and 8 bases, with 14 bases remaining between them. The CDR3 has 12 amino acids. Germline values: CDR1 SNHLY, CDR2 FYNNEI. The CDR3 reads CASKSGGWGYTF. For the CDR3, the DNA is TGTGCCAGCAAGTCGGGGGGCTGGGGCTACACCTTC.

This clone was seen only a few times. The chain combines TRBV25-1 with TRBJ1-6; weak D call: TRBD1 (6 bases). V was trimmed by 7 bases and J by 0 bases, leaving 19 bases between them. The V gene's germline CDR1 is MGHDK and CDR2 SYGVNS. This CDR3 has 18 residues. CDR3 in DNA: TGTGCCAGCACCCAGGGGTCGTCACCGACCTCCTATAATTCACCCCTCCACTTT. Its translation: CASTQGSSPTSYNSPLHF.

The rearrangement uses TRBV11-2 and TRBJ1-2, with 11 positions matching TRBD1. V lost 5 bases and J lost 4; bases outside the gene matches: 6. The V gene's germline CDR1 is SGHAT and CDR2 FQNNGV. The CDR3 sequence is 15 residues long. CDR3 sequence (DNA): TGTGCCAGCAGCACCGGGACAGGGGGAACCTATGGCTACACCTTC. This codes for CASSTGTGGTYGYTF. Together with reference TRBV11-2 and TRBJ1-2, the CDR3 gives the full variable domain: EAGVAQSPRYKIIEKRQSVAFWCNPISGHATLYWYQQILGQGPKLLIQFQNNGVVDDSQLPKDRFSAERLKGVDSTLKIQPAKLEDSAVYLCASSTGTGGTYGYTFGSGTRLTVV.

This clone has a count of ten or more. J is TRBJ1-2 and V is TRBV28, with D perhaps matching TRBD1 (6 bases). The CDR3 totals 14 residues. Trimming stripped 2 bases from V and 3 bases from J, with 10 bases between. Germline V gene sequence: CDR1 MDHEN, CDR2 SYDVKM. The CDR3 loop is CASSLIGGHYGYTF. DNA of the CDR3: TGTGCCAGCAGTTTAATCGGGGGGCACTATGGCTACACCTTC.

The J gene is TRBJ2-1, the V gene TRBV5-1, with TRBD1 matching over 9 bases. With 2 bases clipped from V and 6 bases from J, the junction kept 9 bases outside the gene matches. The germline V gene encodes CDR1 SGHRS and CDR2 YFSETQ. The CDR3 totals 16 residues. The CDR3 loop reads CASSLIAGTGTNEQFF. The DNA of the CDR3 is TGCGCCAGCAGCTTAATCGCCGGGACAGGGACCAATGAGCAGTTCTTC.

The sample holds a few counts of this clone. The chain employs TRBV30 and TRBJ1-5, with 10 positions matching TRBD1. V dropped 5 bases and J dropped 3; count of bases not matched to a gene: 1. The CDR3 runs 13 residues. From germline, CDR1 is GTSNPN and CDR2 SVGIG (reference sequence). The CDR3, as DNA: TGTGCCTGGGGGACAGGGGCCAATCAGCCCCAGCATTTT. Protein: CAWGTGANQPQHF.

This sequence joins TRBV28 and TRBJ1-5; no reliable D call. Germline loops: CDR1 MDHEN, CDR2 SYDVKM. This CDR3 region has 13 residues. Between the trimmed V and J ends, which lost 3 bases and 6 bases, there was a span of 9 bases. CDR3 sequence: CASSLRSPQPQHF. CDR3 DNA: TGTGCCAGCAGTTTGAGGTCCCCTCAGCCCCAGCATTTT.

A few counts support this clone. CDR3 sequence reads: CASSKGGTGKFTGELFF. The CDR3 region has the DNA TGTGCCAGCAGCAAAGGGGGGACAGGCAAATTCACCGGGGAGCTGTTTTTT. The chain employs TRBV21-1 and TRBJ2-2; the table assigns TRBD1, which was not confirmed against the DNA. TRBV21-1 is described as a pseudogene. This CDR3 contains 17 residues.

The chain employs TRBV7-6 and TRBJ1-6, with a possible D match to TRBD1 (5 bases). Germline V gene sequence: CDR1 SGHVS, CDR2 FNYEAQ. Trimming took 5 bases from V and 9 from J, leaving 14 bases between them. CDR3 length: 14 residues. The CDR3 protein is CASSQQDGGSPLHF. The DNA of the CDR3 is TGTGCCAGCAGCCAACAGGATGGGGGTTCACCCCTCCACTTT.

J is TRBJ1-6 and V is TRBV7-2; D is unclear. The ends were cut back, 1 base at V and 9 bases at J, with 13 bases in the middle. Germline CDR1 SGHTA, CDR2 FQGNSA. CDR3 size: 15 residues. The CDR3 nucleotides read TGTGCCAGCAGCTTAGAGTCCCGAGGCAGTTCACCCCTCCACTTT. Residues: CASSLESRGSSPLHF. The whole variable domain, filled in from reference TRBV7-2 and TRBJ1-6, reads GAGVSQSPSNKVTEKGKDVELRCDPISGHTALYWYRQSLGQGLEFLIYFQGNSAPDKSGLPSDRFSAERTGGSVSTLTIQRTQQEDSAVYLCASSLESRGSSPLHFGNGTRLTVT.